A single sample gave rise to the 21 T cell receptor beta chains below, sequenced in a study of blood T cell repertoires in COVID-19. This table comes from immunoSEQ multiplex PCR, and its TCRdb copy is limited to in-frame clones, with some not included. This table has fewer than 60,000 clones, roughly 89% appearing once. Source material: peripheral blood. The receptors here all came from a man in his forties or fifties with acute or convalescent COVID-19.

The chain joins TRBV14 to TRBJ2-2; D call uncertain. CDR3 size: 13 residues. Deletions cut 3 bases from V and 5 bases from J, with 7 bases between. Germline CDR1 reads SGHDN; CDR2 reads FVKESK. The CDR3 nucleotides are TGTGCCAGCAGCCACCTTAATACCGGGGAGCTGTTTTTT. The encoded protein is CASSHLNTGELFF. The entire variable domain, with the rest obtained from reference TRBV14 and TRBJ2-2, is as follows: EAGVTQFPSHSVIEKGQTVTLRCDPISGHDNLYWYRRVMGKEIKFLLHFVKESKQDESGMPNNRFLAERTGGTYSTLKVQPAELEDSGVYFCASSHLNTGELFFGEGSRLTVL.

This clone showed up just once. This chain links TRBV5-4 with TRBJ1-1; D is perhaps TRBD1 (5 bases). The CDR3 is 13 amino acids. Germline CDR1 is SGHNT and CDR2 is YYREEE (reference sequence). V was cut by 5 bases and J by 4 bases, with 12 bases left in between. Here the CDR3 DNA reads TGTGCCAGCAGATCCGCGCAGGGCACTGAAGCTTTCTTT. Translation gives CASRSAQGTEAFF.

This clone appeared a few times. This sequence joins TRBV6-5 and TRBJ2-7; 11 bases map to TRBD1. CDR1 is MNHEY, CDR2 SVGAGI, per germline. CDR3 length: 14 amino acids. Losses at the gene ends were 5 bases for V and 4 bases for J; bases not matched to a gene: 4. The CDR3, as DNA: TGTGCCAGCAGTCCGGGACAGGGGGGGTACGAGCAGTACTTC. Its translation is CASSPGQGGYEQYF.

This clone was seen just once. CDR3 amino acids: CASSSPGDEQYF. CDR3 in DNA: TGTGCCAGCAGCTCCCCAGGGGACGAGCAGTACTTC. This rearrangement joins TRBV12-3 or TRBV12-4 to TRBJ2-7; maybe TRBD1 (6 bases). The CDR3 extends over 12 amino acids. Deletions cut 6 bases from V and 5 bases from J, with 11 bases between.

The genes are TRBV18 and TRBJ1-1; unclear D gene. Per the germline V gene, CDR1 is KGHSH and CDR2 is LQKENI. The CDR3 contains 13 residues. Between the trimmed V and J ends, which lost 2 bases and 3 bases, there was a span of 7 bases. CDR3 region: CASSPAVDTEAFF. CDR3 nucleotides: TGTGCCAGCTCACCAGCGGTGGACACTGAAGCTTTCTTT.

The gene calls are TRBV11-2 and TRBJ2-5, with 13 bases fitting TRBD2. J lost 1 base, V lost 6 bases, and 5 bases had no gene match. Germline CDR1 reads SGHAT; CDR2 reads FQNNGV. The CDR3 runs to 16 residues. The CDR3 DNA reads as TGTGCCAGCAGTACACTAGCGGGAGGGGGCCAAGAGACCCAGTACTTC. It codes for CASSTLAGGGQETQYF.

This clone turned up a few times. Other DNA sequences of this sample code for an identical CDR3. This chain links TRBV20-1 with TRBJ2-7, with D possibly matching TRBD2 (5 bases). This CDR3 region has 11 residues. From germline, CDR1 is DFQATT and CDR2 SNEGSKA (reference sequence). The germline V and J ends were trimmed by 2 bases and 5 bases, with 7 bases remaining between them. The CDR3 nucleotides are TGCAGTGCTAGAAGCGGACACGAGCAGTACTTC. This translates into CSARSGHEQYF.

This chain uses TRBV19 with TRBJ2-3, with 7 nucleotides matching TRBD2. J lost 2 bases, V lost 8 bases, and 4 bases had no gene match. The CDR3 is 13 residues long. Looked up from germline, CDR1 is LNHDA and CDR2 is SQIVND (reference sequence). The chain's CDR3 is CASREDLTDTQYF. The CDR3 DNA reads as TGTGCCAGTCGGGAGGACCTCACAGATACGCAGTATTTT.

The chain is built from TRBV5-8 and TRBJ1-5; 10 bases are a match to TRBD1. Trimming removed 0 bases from V and 7 bases from J; junction bases left unmatched: 4. Germline V gene data show CDR1 as SGHTS and CDR2 as YDEGEE. CDR3 length equals 15 residues. The CDR3 coding sequence is TGTGCCAGCAGCTTGGGACAGGGGGCAAACCAGCCCCAGCATTTT. Its protein product is CASSLGQGANQPQHF. Using reference TRBV5-8 and TRBJ1-5 for the parts outside the CDR3, the full variable domain is EAGVTQSPTHLIKTRGQQATLRCSPISGHTSVYWYQQALGLGLQFLLWYDEGEERNRGNFPPRFSGRQFPNYSSELNVNALELEDSALYLCASSLGQGANQPQHFGDGTRLSIL.

The chain has TRBV19 and TRBJ2-7; TRBD1 aligns across 9 bases. The CDR3 has 18 residues. V lost 6 bases, J lost 5 bases, and 20 bases stayed unmatched. Per the germline V gene, CDR1 is LNHDA and CDR2 is SQIVND (reference sequence). Here the CDR3 reads CASSGSGQGSLVLNEQYF. CDR3 coding DNA: TGTGCCAGTAGCGGGTCGGGACAGGGATCCCTAGTCCTCAACGAGCAGTACTTC.

The chain couples TRBV11-3 to TRBJ2-2; 9 bases are shared with TRBD1. The CDR3 sequence is 16 residues long. Germline CDR1 SGHNT, CDR2 YENEEA. The V segment lost 5 bases and the J segment 2 bases; nucleotides outside the gene matches: 6. The CDR3 reads CASSETGGPNTGELFF. CDR3 DNA sequence: TGTGCCAGCAGCGAAACAGGGGGCCCTAACACCGGGGAGCTGTTTTTT.

The chain uses TRBV27 and TRBJ1-4; no firm D call. CDR1 and CDR2 from the germline V gene are MNHEY and SMNVEV (reference sequence). The CDR3 consists of 13 residues. V lost 5 bases, J lost 5 bases, and 9 bases lay in between. CDR3 protein: CASSPQINEKLFF. CDR3 sequence (DNA): TGTGCCAGCAGTCCACAGATAAATGAAAAACTGTTTTTT.

The V and J genes are TRBV23-1 and TRBJ2-1, with D possibly TRBD2 on 5 matching bases. TRBV23-1 is treated as an ORF (open reading frame) with a function not yet certain. There are 16 residues in the CDR3. Trimming cost V 0 bases and J 2 bases, with 11 bases left between them. CDR3 protein: CASSQSSAGPYNEQFF. DNA for the CDR3: TGCGCCAGCAGTCAATCGTCCGCGGGCCCCTACAATGAGCAGTTCTTC.

This chain joins TRBV5-6 and TRBJ2-5; D not certain. This CDR3 region has 13 residues. Trimming removed 4 bases from V and 5 bases from J, with 12 bases in between. Germline loops: CDR1 SGHDT, CDR2 YYEEEE. The CDR3 region is CASSRQVPETQYF. The CDR3 nucleotides read TGTGCCAGCAGCCGGCAGGTACCGGAGACCCAGTACTTC.

The rearrangement joins TRBV10-2 to TRBJ1-5, with D possibly matching TRBD1 (6 bases). Per the germline V gene, CDR1 is WSHSY and CDR2 is SAAADI. The CDR3 totals 15 residues. Between the trimmed V and J ends, which lost 0 bases and 4 bases, there was a span of 10 bases. This CDR3 reads CASSESLQGNQPQHF. Written as DNA, the CDR3 is TGCGCCAGCAGTGAGTCGTTACAGGGAAATCAGCCCCAGCATTTT.

V gene TRBV29-1 combines with J gene TRBJ2-5; TRBD2 agrees at 12 bases. Trimming at V came to 3 bases and at J to 2 bases, leaving 4 bases not matched to a gene. Germline-derived CDR1 and CDR2 are SQVTM and ANQGSEA. The CDR3 is 15 amino acids. In DNA form, the CDR3 reads TGCAGCGTTGACCTAGCGGGGGGGCTTCAAGAGACCCAGTACTTC. This sequence encodes CSVDLAGGLQETQYF.

The V and J genes are TRBV5-1 and TRBJ2-1; D unclear. Trimming pared 1 base from V and 3 bases from J, leaving 14 bases between. The germline gives CDR1 SGHRS, CDR2 YFSETQ. The length of the CDR3 is 16 residues. In DNA form, the CDR3 reads TGCGCCAGCAGCTTGTCATTAGCTCCCCTCTACAATGAGCAGTTCTTC. Residues: CASSLSLAPLYNEQFF. The full variable domain, completed using reference TRBV5-1 and TRBJ2-1, is KAGVTQTPRYLIKTRGQQVTLSCSPISGHRSVSWYQQTPGQGLQFLFEYFSETQRNKGNFPGRFSGRQFSNSRSEMNVSTLELGDSALYLCASSLSLAPLYNEQFFGPGTRLTVL.

The CDR3: CASSQDASGGQDTQYF. CDR3 bases: TGCGCCAGCAGCCAAGATGCAAGCGGGGGGCAAGATACGCAGTATTTT. The J gene is TRBJ2-3, the V gene TRBV4-1; 9 bases are a match to TRBD2. Germline lookup yields CDR1 MGHRA and CDR2 YSYEKL. The trim removed 0 bases at V and 5 bases at J, leaving 6 bases unmatched. This CDR3 has 16 residues.

This clone was counted a few times. The J gene is TRBJ2-2, the V gene TRBV12-5, with TRBD2 identical over 10 bases. In germline, CDR1 is LGHNT, CDR2 FRNRAP. This CDR3 has 20 residues. V lost 2 bases to trimming and J lost 3 bases; unmatched junction nucleotides: 15. The CDR3 reads CASGLLPRASGGPDTGELFF. Here the CDR3 DNA reads TGTGCTAGTGGTTTGCTCCCCCGGGCTAGCGGGGGCCCCGACACCGGGGAGCTGTTTTTT.

V usage is TRBV28 and J usage is TRBJ1-1; 7 bases are shared with TRBD1. CDR3 length equals 15 residues. Trimming at V came to 4 bases and at J to 4 bases, leaving 9 bases not matched to a gene. Germline loops: CDR1 MDHEN, CDR2 SYDVKM. In DNA, the CDR3 is TGTGCCAGCAGTTACAGACAGGGCTGGAGCACTGAAGCTTTCTTT. It yields the protein CASSYRQGWSTEAFF.

This clone was counted a single time. This rearrangement joins TRBV10-1 to TRBJ2-7, with 8 bases that match TRBD1. This CDR3 spans 15 amino acids. After removal of 3 bases from V and 1 base from J, the junction contained 5 bases not matched to a gene. Germline V gives CDR1 WNHNN, CDR2 SYGVQD (reference sequence). CDR3 residues: CASSDSGTGSYEQYF. The CDR3 nucleotides read TGCGCCAGCAGTGACTCCGGGACAGGATCCTACGAGCAGTACTTC.